A single sample gave rise to the 17 T cell receptor beta chains below, sequenced in a study of shared clonotypes between healthy human individuals. Sequencing was performed with immunoSEQ multiplex PCR; in TCRdb, only in-frame clones are kept and a portion is missing. In the table there are hundreds of thousands of clones, 60% to 80% of which are singletons. Input material: PBMCs. The receptors come from a woman in her thirties or forties in good health. Some clones in this sample may be carry-over from other donors' samples.

V and J are TRBV5-1 and TRBJ2-3, with D perhaps TRBD2 (6 bases). Trimming took 0 bases from V and 7 from J, leaving 12 bases between them. The CDR3 consists of 14 residues. Germline V gives CDR1 SGHRS, CDR2 YFSETQ. The CDR3 loop reads CASSLDAGYHTQYF. The CDR3 nucleotides are TGCGCCAGCAGCTTGGACGCGGGATACCATACGCAGTATTTT.

The rearrangement links TRBV29-1 to TRBJ2-3; a weak D match, TRBD1 (6 bases). The length of the CDR3 is 15 residues. The germline gives CDR1 SQVTM, CDR2 ANQGSEA. The ends were cut back, 6 bases at V and 1 base at J, with 17 bases in the middle. Here the CDR3 reads CSVQTGAGGTDTQYF. The CDR3 nucleotides are TGCAGCGTCCAAACCGGTGCAGGGGGCACAGATACGCAGTATTTT.

The J gene is TRBJ2-1, the V gene TRBV7-9; no clear D gene. V was shortened by 7 bases and J by 2 bases, with 12 bases between the two germline ends. There are 14 residues in the CDR3. Germline values: CDR1 SEHNR, CDR2 FQNEAQ (reference sequence). As DNA, the CDR3 is TGTGCCAGCAAACCGGTAGAGCCCTACAATGAGCAGTTCTTC. Translation gives CASKPVEPYNEQFF.

The V gene is TRBV5-4, the J gene TRBJ2-3, with D possibly TRBD1 on 6 matching bases. From germline, CDR1 is SGHNT and CDR2 YYREEE (reference sequence). The CDR3 loop spans 13 amino acids. The V and J ends lost 6 bases and 4 bases respectively, with 12 bases between them. The CDR3 sequence is CASTISGADTQYF. The CDR3 nucleotides are TGTGCCAGCACAATTTCAGGGGCAGATACGCAGTATTTT.

In this sample, this clone turned up a few times. The chain is built from TRBV20-1 and TRBJ1-2, with no clear D. This CDR3 comprises 11 residues. Germline V gene lookup returns CDR1 DFQATT and CDR2 SNEGSKA (reference sequence). V lost 6 bases and J 4 bases, leaving 9 bases between the germline ends. CDR3: CSASGVYGYTF. CDR3 sequence (DNA): TGCAGTGCGAGTGGGGTCTATGGCTACACCTTC.

The chain links TRBV15 to TRBJ2-7, with D hard to call. Between the trimmed V and J ends, which lost 3 bases and 9 bases, there was a span of 6 bases. The germline V gene has CDR1 LNHNV and CDR2 YYDKDF (reference sequence). The CDR3 is 10 amino acids. The CDR3 loop reads CATSRPRQYF. CDR3 in DNA: TGTGCCACCAGCAGGCCACGGCAGTACTTC.

The chain is built from TRBV7-2 and TRBJ2-5; 13 nucleotides match TRBD2. The CDR3 covers 15 residues. J was trimmed by 5 bases and V by 7 bases; bases with no gene match: 7. In germline, CDR1 is SGHTA, CDR2 FQGNSA. DNA for the CDR3: TGTGCCAGCACCTACGGGACTAGCGGGACGGAGACCCAGTACTTC. Amino acid sequence: CASTYGTSGTETQYF.

V usage is TRBV9 and J usage is TRBJ2-3; tentative D call: TRBD1 (5 bases). V dropped 2 bases and J dropped 5 bases, with 12 bases sitting between them. CDR1 is SGDLS and CDR2 is YYNGEE in the germline V gene. This CDR3 is 14 amino acids long. CDR3 residues: CASSVRQRGDTQYF. The CDR3 DNA reads TGTGCCAGCAGCGTTAGACAGAGAGGAGATACGCAGTATTTT.

The chain employs TRBV9 and TRBJ1-2; D is perhaps TRBD1 (6 bases). The V and J ends lost 0 bases and 4 bases respectively, with 13 bases between them. Germline V gives CDR1 SGDLS, CDR2 YYNGEE. The length of the CDR3 is 15 residues. The CDR3, as DNA: TGTGCCAGCAGCGTAGGGGTGGGCAGGGGCTATGGCTACACCTTC. It yields the protein CASSVGVGRGYGYTF.

The genes are TRBV30 and TRBJ2-7, with no clear D. V lost 1 base, J lost 7 bases, and 17 bases lay in between. CDR1 is GTSNPN and CDR2 is SVGIG in the germline V gene (reference sequence). This CDR3 region has 14 residues. For the CDR3, the DNA is TGTGCCTGGAGTGGATGGTTCCGACCCTGGGAGCAGTACTTC. This codes for CAWSGWFRPWEQYF.

The rearrangement links TRBV25-1 to TRBJ2-1; 7 bases are shared with TRBD1. Germline CDR1 and CDR2: MGHDK and SYGVNS. The CDR3 runs 13 residues. Losses at the gene ends were 4 bases for V and 8 bases for J; bases not matched to a gene: 5. The CDR3 loop reads CASSADRVYEQFF. CDR3 DNA: TGTGCCAGCAGTGCCGACAGGGTCTATGAGCAGTTCTTC. Full variable domain (rest looked up from reference TRBV25-1 and TRBJ2-1): EADIYQTPRYLVIGTGKKITLECSQTMGHDKMYWYQQDPGMELHLIHYSYGVNSTEKGDLSSESTVSRIRTEHFPLTLESARPSHTSQYLCASSADRVYEQFFGPGTRLTVL.

This clone came up a few times. The rearrangement links TRBV5-1 to TRBJ2-3; TRBD2 matches at 9 bases. The CDR3 extends over 16 amino acids. Germline V gene sequence: CDR1 SGHRS, CDR2 YFSETQ. Trimming took 0 bases from V and 5 from J; bases not matched to a gene: 7. The CDR3 DNA sequence: TGCGCCAGCAGCTTGGGGCCTAGCGGGATAGGAGATACGCAGTATTTT. Its translation: CASSLGPSGIGDTQYF. Using reference TRBV5-1 and TRBJ2-3 for the parts outside the CDR3, the full variable domain is KAGVTQTPRYLIKTRGQQVTLSCSPISGHRSVSWYQQTPGQGLQFLFEYFSETQRNKGNFPGRFSGRQFSNSRSEMNVSTLELGDSALYLCASSLGPSGIGDTQYFGPGTRLTVL.

The genes are TRBV7-9 and TRBJ2-1, with 12 bases identical to TRBD2. V shed 6 bases, J shed 7 bases, and the junction held 16 bases outside the gene matches. Looked up from germline, CDR1 is SEHNR and CDR2 is FQNEAQ (reference sequence). CDR3 length equals 18 residues. The CDR3 reads CASRSLVGGTSGLNEQFF. The CDR3 coding sequence is TGTGCCAGCAGATCCCTTGTTGGAGGGACTAGCGGGCTAAATGAGCAGTTCTTC.

For the CDR3, the DNA is TGTGCCAGCAGAGCGGGAGAGGGGACCCAGTACTTC. Its translation is CASRAGEGTQYF. This chain uses TRBV28 with TRBJ2-5; the match to TRBD2 covers 8 bases. The germline V gene encodes CDR1 MDHEN and CDR2 SYDVKM. The J segment lost 7 bases and the V segment lost 6 bases, leaving 4 bases of the junction unmatched. The CDR3 extends over 12 amino acids. Full variable domain (outside the CDR3, taken from reference TRBV28 and TRBJ2-5): DVKVTQSSRYLVKRTGEKVFLECVQDMDHENMFWYRQDPGLGLRLIYFSYDVKMKEKGDIPEGYSVSREKKERFSLILESASTNQTSMYLCASRAGEGTQYFGPGTRLLVL.

The rearrangement links TRBV18 to TRBJ2-7, with 12 bases fitting TRBD2. This CDR3 has 15 amino acids. Germline assignment: CDR1 KGHSH and CDR2 LQKENI. V lost 5 bases to trimming and J lost 4 bases; unmatched junction nucleotides: 6. The CDR3 sequence: CASSTTSGSVYEQYF. In nucleotides, the CDR3 is TGTGCCAGCTCAACGACTAGCGGGAGTGTTTACGAGCAGTACTTC.

In this sample, this clone turned up a few times. A far larger clone is a single base away, which makes a read error likely. This same CDR3 is encoded by further DNA sequences in the sample. V is TRBV9 and J is TRBJ1-5; the D gene is possibly TRBD1 (5 bases). The V gene's germline CDR1 is SGDLS and CDR2 YYNGEE. The CDR3 has 14 amino acids. Trimming pared 5 bases from V and 1 base from J, leaving 10 bases between. CDR3 residues: CASSHRDSNQPQHF. The CDR3 nucleotides are TGTGCCAGCAGTCACCGGGACAGCAATCAGCCCCAGCATTTT.

CDR3 nucleotides: TGTGCCAGCAGCCGGGACAGGGTTGGGAGCAATCAGCCCCAGCATTTT. Its protein is CASSRDRVGSNQPQHF. The rearrangement uses TRBV7-9 and TRBJ1-5, with 9 positions matching TRBD1. Germline V CDR1 and CDR2: SEHNR, FQNEAQ (reference sequence). There are 16 residues in the CDR3. Unmatched junction bases numbered 6, after V lost 5 bases and J lost 1 base.